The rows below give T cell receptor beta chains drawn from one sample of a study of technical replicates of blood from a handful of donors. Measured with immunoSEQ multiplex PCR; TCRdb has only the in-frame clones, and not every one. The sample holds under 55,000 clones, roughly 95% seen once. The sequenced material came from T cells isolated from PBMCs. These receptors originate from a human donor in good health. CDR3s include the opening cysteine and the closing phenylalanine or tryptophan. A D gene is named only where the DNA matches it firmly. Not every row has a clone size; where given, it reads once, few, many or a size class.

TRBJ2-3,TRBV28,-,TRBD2,CASSFGEGTTDTQYF,TGTGCCAGCAGTTTTGGGGAGGGAACAACAGATACGCAGTATTTT
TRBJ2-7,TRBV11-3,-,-,CASSLIGEQYF,TGTGCCAGCAGCTTGATCGGGGAGCAGTACTTC
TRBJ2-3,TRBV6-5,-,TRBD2,CASSRTSGSTDTQYF,TGTGCCAGCAGTCGGACTAGCGGGAGTACAGATACGCAGTATTTT
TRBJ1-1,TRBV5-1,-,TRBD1,CASRLQGGETEAFF,TGCGCCAGCAGACTACAGGGGGGGGAGACTGAAGCTTTCTTT
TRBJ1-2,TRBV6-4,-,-,CASRGADGYTF,TGTGCCAGCAGGGGCGCCGATGGCTACACCTTC
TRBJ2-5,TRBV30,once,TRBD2,CAGSGQAGETQYF,TGTGCCGGTAGCGGGCAGGCGGGGGAGACCCAGTACTTC
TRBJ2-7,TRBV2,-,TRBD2,CASLSAPGTSGSVGGYEQYF,TGTGCCAGCCTAAGCGCGCCCGGGACTAGCGGGAGTGTAGGGGGCTACGAGCAGTACTTC
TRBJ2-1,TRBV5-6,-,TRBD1,CASSSGTVINEQFF,TGTGCCAGCAGCTCTGGGACAGTTATAAATGAGCAGTTCTTC
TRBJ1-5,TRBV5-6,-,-,CASSFKGRQPQHF,TGTGCCAGCAGCTTTAAGGGGAGGCAGCCCCAGCATTTT
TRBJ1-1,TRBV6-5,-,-,CASSYAVSFMNTEAFF,TGTGCCAGCAGTTACGCGGTTAGCTTCATGAACACTGAAGCTTTCTTT
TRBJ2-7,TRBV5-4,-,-,CASSLGREGGTTYEQYF,TGTGCCAGCAGCTTGGGGCGAGAGGGAGGAACCACCTACGAGCAGTACTTC
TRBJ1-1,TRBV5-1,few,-,CASLEGLGLDTEAFF,TGCGCCAGCCTGGAGGGTCTGGGGCTTGACACTGAAGCTTTCTTT
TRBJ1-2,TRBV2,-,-,CASKGTTGNYGYTF,TGTGCCAGCAAGGGTACCACAGGGAACTATGGCTACACCTTC
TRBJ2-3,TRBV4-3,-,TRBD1,CASSQESGTAHTDTQYF,TGCGCCAGCAGCCAAGAGTCCGGGACAGCTCACACAGATACGCAGTATTTT
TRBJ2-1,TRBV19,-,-,CASTREGSSYNEQFF,TGTGCCAGTACCCGTGAGGGAAGCTCCTACAATGAGCAGTTCTTC
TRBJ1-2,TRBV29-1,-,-,CSVGQNYGYTF,TGCAGCGTAGGACAGAACTATGGCTACACCTTC
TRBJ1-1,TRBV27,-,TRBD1,CASRQGFTEAFF,TGTGCCAGCAGACAGGGGTTCACTGAAGCTTTCTTT
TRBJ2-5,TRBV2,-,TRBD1,CASFPGQGNSATQYF,TGTGCCAGTTTTCCGGGACAGGGAAATTCTGCGACCCAGTACTTC
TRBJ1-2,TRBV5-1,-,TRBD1,CASSLTLDRDRNGYTF,TGCGCCAGCAGCTTGACCTTGGACAGGGACCGGAATGGCTACACCTTC
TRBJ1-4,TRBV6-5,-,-,CASRPPGRGHEKLFF,TGTGCCAGCAGGCCCCCGGGGAGGGGCCATGAAAAACTGTTTTTT
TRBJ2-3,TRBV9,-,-,CASSLSGSTDTQYF,TGTGCCAGCAGCCTAAGCGGTAGCACAGATACGCAGTATTTT
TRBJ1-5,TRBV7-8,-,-,CASSLYSYQPQHF,TGTGCCAGCAGCTTATATTCCTATCAGCCCCAGCATTTT
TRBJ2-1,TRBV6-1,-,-,CATLSYNEQFF,TGTGCCACCCTAAGTTACAATGAGCAGTTCTTC
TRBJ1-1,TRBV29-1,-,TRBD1,CSVAGGDRREAFF,TGCAGCGTCGCAGGGGGCGATAGACGGGAAGCTTTCTTT
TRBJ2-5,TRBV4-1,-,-,CASSQVPHSGETQYF,TGCGCCAGCAGCCAAGTCCCTCACAGTGGCGAGACCCAGTACTTC
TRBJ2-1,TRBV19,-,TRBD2,CASSIAGGTYNEQFF,TGTGCCAGTAGTATAGCGGGAGGGACCTACAATGAGCAGTTCTTC
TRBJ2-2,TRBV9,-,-,CASNAGEQNGELFF,TGTGCCAGCAATGCCGGGGAACAGAACGGGGAGCTGTTTTTT
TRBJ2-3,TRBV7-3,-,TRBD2,CASSYTGLAGRDTQYF,TGTGCCAGCAGTTATACGGGACTAGCGGGTCGTGATACGCAGTATTTT
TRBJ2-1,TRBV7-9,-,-,CASISSSVQFF,TGTGCCAGCATCTCCTCTTCGGTGCAGTTCTTC
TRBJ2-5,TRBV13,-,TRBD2,CASSFRAAGVLQETQYF,TGTGCCAGCAGCTTCAGGGCCGCGGGGGTGTTACAAGAGACCCAGTACTTC
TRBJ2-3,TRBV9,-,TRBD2,CASSGGTSAADTQYF,TGTGCCAGCAGCGGGGGGACTAGCGCCGCAGATACGCAGTATTTT
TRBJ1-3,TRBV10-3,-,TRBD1,CAISEGQGLSGNTIYF,TGTGCCATCAGTGAGGGACAGGGGCTCTCTGGAAACACCATATATTTT
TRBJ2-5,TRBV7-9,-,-,CASSGHRETQYF,TGTGCCAGCAGCGGCCACAGAGAGACCCAGTACTTC
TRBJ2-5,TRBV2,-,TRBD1,CASNRGFGETQYF,TGTGCCAGCAACAGGGGGTTCGGAGAGACCCAGTACTTC
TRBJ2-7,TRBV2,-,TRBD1,CASTQGQTYEQYF,TGTGCCAGCACCCAGGGACAGACCTACGAGCAGTACTTC
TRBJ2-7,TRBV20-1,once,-,CSALLLNEQYF,TGCAGTGCCTTACTACTGAACGAGCAGTACTTC
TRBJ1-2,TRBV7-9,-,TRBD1,CASSLSGQGARSYGYTF,TGTGCCAGCAGCTTATCGGGACAGGGGGCGCGGAGCTATGGCTACACCTTC
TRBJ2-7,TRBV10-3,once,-,CAISGAGRELQQYF,TGTGCCATCAGTGGGGCGGGACGGGAGCTGCAGCAGTACTTC
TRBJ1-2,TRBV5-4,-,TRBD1,CASSLGQGDYGYTF,TGTGCCAGCAGCTTGGGACAGGGTGACTATGGCTACACCTTC
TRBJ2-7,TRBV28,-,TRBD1,CASRRTGGSSSYEQYF,TGTGCCAGCAGACGGACAGGGGGCTCGAGCTCCTACGAGCAGTACTTC
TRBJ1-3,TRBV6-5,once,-,CASSYVGGFSGNTIYF,TGTGCCAGCAGTTACGTGGGGGGGTTCTCTGGAAACACCATATATTTT
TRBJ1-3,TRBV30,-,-,CAWSSTGFSGNTIYF,TGTGCCTGGAGTTCAACGGGGTTCTCTGGAAACACCATATATTTT
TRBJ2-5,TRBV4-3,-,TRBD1,CASSQQGQGLETQYF,TGCGCCAGCAGCCAACAGGGACAGGGGTTAGAGACCCAGTACTTC
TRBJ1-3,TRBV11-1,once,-,CASSLDRRNTIYF,TGTGCCAGCAGCTTAGACAGGAGAAACACCATATATTTT
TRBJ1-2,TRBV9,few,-,CASSDQGHGYTF,TGTGCCAGCAGCGATCAGGGTCATGGCTACACCTTC
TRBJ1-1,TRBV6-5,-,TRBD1,CASRTDRELSEAFF,TGTGCCAGCAGGACGGACAGGGAACTTTCTGAAGCTTTCTTT